Listed below are T cell receptor beta chains from one sample, sequenced in a study of regulatory T cells in long-lasting Graves disease. Each CDR3 protein is one row after TCRdb ran MiXCR on the multiplex PCR reads. The table lists around 500,000 distinct CDR3 sequences, about 16% of them singletons, with 20% to 25% in the top ten. The sample also formed part of further work on T cells in Graves' hyperthyroidism and ophthalmopathy.

The sequencing used peripheral blood mononuclear cells (PBMCs), collected at new diagnosis, from a patient treated with antithyroid drugs. These TCRs come from a woman aged 40-60 years with Graves disease. The conserved cysteine and the conserved F or W are not part of the CDR3 here.

j_gene	v_gene	CDR3aa
TRBJ2-2	TRBV27	ASSLMSVTPNTGELF
TRBJ2-2	TRBV20-1	SARDRAHGELF
TRBJ2-5	TRBV12-3/TRBV12-4	ASSLSMQETQY
TRBJ1-4	TRBV7-8	ASSPKVGEKLF
TRBJ1-2	TRBV2	ASSSGVGAVGYT
TRBJ1-1	TRBV25-1	ASEGEYTEAF
TRBJ2-7	TRBV18	ASSPPEGTYEQY
TRBJ2-1	TRBV10-3	AISDQGREQF
TRBJ1-1	TRBV28	ASSPPWAFNTEAF
TRBJ2-6	TRBV27	ASSYGPGGQSSGANVLT
TRBJ2-7	TRBV14	ASSQEGHGYEQY
TRBJ2-5	TRBV6-2/TRBV6-3	ASSPRGAGGSETQY
TRBJ2-1	TRBV27	ASSWDSFNEQF
TRBJ1-5	TRBV5-4	ASSADSNSNQPQH
TRBJ2-3	TRBV7-2	ASSLVWLPTDTQY
TRBJ1-2	TRBV5-5	ASSQTGDGYT
TRBJ1-3	TRBV7-9	ASSLVRGDTIY
TRBJ2-6	TRBV11-2	ASRLRPGANVLT
TRBJ2-3	TRBV30	AWSVPDTQY
TRBJ1-1	TRBV2	ASSEALGGAF
TRBJ2-1	TRBV30	AWSLASVSYNEQF
TRBJ1-2	TRBV6-1	ASNHRGLGGYT
TRBJ1-2	TRBV5-5	ASSLLNSHGYT
TRBJ2-7	TRBV19	ASSRPDREGEQY
TRBJ1-1	TRBV3-1	ASSQVRRATEAF
TRBJ2-2	TRBV25-1	ASSESLWRNTGELF
TRBJ2-7	TRBV27	ASSRTRTGDSYEQY
TRBJ2-3	TRBV6-1	ASRGYSTDTQY
TRBJ1-2	TRBV19	ASKAGNGGGYT
TRBJ2-1	TRBV5-1	ASSLGGAGGRDEQF
TRBJ2-3	TRBV20-1	SAPDNTDTQY
TRBJ2-7	TRBV30	AWRTSLLYEQY
TRBJ1-2	TRBV4-1	ASSQSSRGNYGYT
TRBJ2-2	TRBV5-1	ASSLAVASGTGELF
TRBJ2-1	TRBV9	ASSVAGTLYNEQF
TRBJ1-2	TRBV20-1	SASGQTYGYT
TRBJ2-1	TRBV30	AWTQLTGDGNEQF
TRBJ1-1	TRBV14	ASSSNLFGQDTEAF
TRBJ1-2	TRBV30	AWSARTGQRT
TRBJ1-2	TRBV6-1	ASRTGTTYGYT